Each of the 19 T cell receptor beta chains below was sequenced from the same sample in a study of T cells after yellow fever vaccination. MiXCR, applied by TCRdb to the 5' RACE reads, yields one record per CDR3 protein. The table records some 100,000 distinct CDR3 sequences, roughly 8.2% of them present only once. The sample here was CD8+ T cells not binding an NS4B(214-222) dextramer, sorted from PBMCs, taken around 16 days after the first yellow fever vaccination. The receptors were sampled from a man younger than 30 who received the YFV17D yellow fever vaccine.

The chain couples TRBV29-1 to TRBJ2-7; 7 bases line up with TRBD2. The CDR3 sequence is 13 residues long. After removal of 4 bases from V and 2 bases from J, the junction contained 5 bases not matched to a gene. Germline V gives CDR1 SQVTM, CDR2 ANQGSEA. The CDR3 DNA is TGCAGCGTTGCTGGCGGGAGTACCTACGAGCAGTACTTC. It codes for CSVAGGSTYEQYF.

Concerning this clonotype: One end of the junction is discordant with germline, which a read error may explain. The chain has TRBV7-7 and TRBJ2-5; D might be TRBD1 (6 bases). The germline gives CDR1 SSHAT, CDR2 FNYEAQ (reference sequence). The CDR3 runs to 13 residues. The CDR3 nucleotides read TGTGCTAGCAGGAGGACAGACCAAGAGACCCAGTACTTC. Its translation: CASRRTDQETQYF.

The chain is built from TRBV4-3 and TRBJ2-1, with D perhaps TRBD1 or TRBD2 (5 bases each). This CDR3 comprises 15 residues. With 0 bases removed from V and 8 bases from J, the gap between germline ends came to 14 bases. Germline V gives CDR1 LGHNA, CDR2 YSLEER. CDR3 nucleotides: TGCGCCAGCAGCCAAGAGAGTGAGAGGGGCTATGAGCAGTTCTTC. This translates into CASSQESERGYEQFF.

The chain combines TRBV20-1 with TRBJ1-4; D is uncertain. V gave up 3 bases and J gave up 0 bases, with 17 bases separating them. Germline V gives CDR1 DFQATT, CDR2 SNEGSKA (reference sequence). This CDR3 comprises 17 residues. CDR3 residues: CSASPPGFEATNEKLFF. The CDR3 region has the DNA TGCAGTGCTAGCCCACCGGGTTTTGAGGCAACTAATGAAAAACTGTTTTTT.

This clonotype occurred a few times. V and J are TRBV7-8 and TRBJ1-6; D is unclear. Deletions cut 9 bases from V and 4 bases from J, with 10 bases between. Germline lookup yields CDR1 SGHVS and CDR2 FQNEAQ. This CDR3 has 13 amino acids. CDR3 nucleotide sequence: TGTGCCAGTAAGGGTGGATATAATTCACCCCTCCACTTT. Amino acid sequence: CASKGGYNSPLHF.

The CDR3 nucleotides are TGCGCCAGCAGCTACCCCCGGGACAGGGGTAGAACAGATACGCAGTATTTT. Translating gives CASSYPRDRGRTDTQYF. The chain carries TRBV4-1 and TRBJ2-3, with TRBD1 matching over 10 bases. There are 17 residues in the CDR3. CDR1 and CDR2 from the germline V gene are MGHRA and YSYEKL. V lost 5 bases, J lost 3 bases, and 11 bases stayed unmatched.

About this clonotype itself: A much larger clone lies a single base off, so this may be a read error. The CDR3 loop reads CSSSQGRHTNTEAFF. The CDR3 nucleotides are TGCTCCAGCAGCCAAGGGCGACATACGAACACTGAAGCTTTCTTT. This chain joins TRBV4-1 and TRBJ1-1; D is unresolved. Looked up from germline, CDR1 is MGHRA and CDR2 is YSYEKL. This CDR3 region has 15 residues.

This chain connects TRBV6-2 or TRBV6-3 to TRBJ2-3; TRBD2 matches 7 bases. J was trimmed by 2 bases and V by 5 bases; bases with no gene match: 7. The CDR3 extends over 15 amino acids. Germline V gene lookup returns CDR1 MNHEY and CDR2 SVGEGT. This CDR3 reads CASSVLAEYTDTQYF. The CDR3, as DNA: TGTGCCAGCAGTGTCCTAGCGGAATACACAGATACGCAGTATTTT.

This chain links TRBV27 with TRBJ1-2, with D perhaps TRBD1 (5 bases). CDR3 length: 15 amino acids. CDR1 MNHEY and CDR2 SMNVEV come from the germline V gene (reference sequence). V dropped 6 bases and J dropped 8 bases, with 22 bases sitting between them. CDR3 nucleotides: TGTGCCAGCAGCCGTTCCGGCAGAGGGGAGTCGGGCTACACCTTC. Amino acid sequence: CASSRSGRGESGYTF.

This clonotype has more than one count but fewer than ten. The gene calls are TRBV4-1 and TRBJ2-7; D is possibly TRBD1 (6 bases). V was clipped by 1 base and J by 0 bases, with 10 bases between them. The CDR3 is made up of 15 amino acids. Per germline, CDR1 MGHRA and CDR2 YSYEKL. The CDR3 nucleotides read TGCGCCAGCAGCCAAGGGGTGGACAGCTCCTACGAGCAGTACGTC. It translates to CASSQGVDSSYEQYV.

The CDR3 DNA is TGTGCCAGCAGCGGTGGGGCCAACGTCCTGACTTTC. The encoded protein is CASSGGANVLTF. The rearrangement links TRBV9 to TRBJ2-6; no clear D gene. Germline CDR1 SGDLS, CDR2 YYNGEE. Deletions cut 3 bases from V and 3 bases from J, with 1 base between. There are 12 residues in the CDR3.

This clonotype appeared a single time. This could be a read error, since a much larger clone is one nucleotide away. The rearrangement uses TRBV7-3 and TRBJ2-2, with D hard to call. Germline V gene sequence: CDR1 SGHTA, CDR2 FQGTGA. The V end was cut by 0 bases, the J end by 2 bases, with 16 bases between. The CDR3 covers 18 residues. CDR3 nucleotide sequence: TGTGCCAGCAGCTTAACAACTTCTGGGATGGGTAACACCGGGGAGCTGTTTTTT. Residues: CASSLTTSGMGNTGELFF.

This clonotype was counted ten times or more. The chain joins TRBV4-1 to TRBJ1-4; D gene ambiguous. Trimming left V 1 base short and J 4 bases short, with 10 bases between. This CDR3 has 15 amino acids. CDR1 and CDR2 (germline): MGHRA, YSYEKL. In DNA, the CDR3 is TGCGCCAGCAGCCAAGTTCTAAGGGTTAATGAAAAACTGTTTTTT. Translated: CASSQVLRVNEKLFF.

This chain connects TRBV4-3 to TRBJ2-3; 7 nucleotides agree with TRBD2. V was pared by 0 bases and J by 0 bases, with 3 bases of the junction left unmatched. Per germline, CDR1 LGHNA and CDR2 YSLEER. The CDR3 has 16 amino acids. The CDR3 DNA reads TGCGCCAGCAGCCAAGATAAACTAGCGAGCACAGATACGCAGTATTTT. This encodes CASSQDKLASTDTQYF.

This clonotype appeared a few times. The chain is built from TRBV29-1 and TRBJ2-5; TRBD2 matches 8 bases. From germline, CDR1 is SQVTM and CDR2 ANQGSEA. CDR3 length: 13 residues. V trimming: 3 bases; J trimming: 5 bases; junction bases outside the gene matches: 5. This CDR3 is CSVDPSGFETQYF. The DNA of the CDR3 is TGCAGCGTTGACCCTAGCGGGTTCGAGACCCAGTACTTC. Variable domain in full (rest from reference TRBV29-1 and TRBJ2-5): SAVISQKPSRDICQRGTSLTIQCQVDSQVTMMFWYRQQPGQSLTLIATANQGSEATYESGFVIDKFPISRPNLTFSTLTVSNMSPEDSSIYLCSVDPSGFETQYFGPGTRLLVL.

This clonotype was picked up a small number of times. The gene calls are TRBV7-2 and TRBJ2-7; tentative D call: TRBD1 (6 bases). Trimming left V 3 bases short and J 4 bases short, with 19 bases between. Germline CDR1 and CDR2: SGHTA and FQGNSA. The CDR3 consists of 16 residues. The CDR3 bases are TGTGCCAGCAGCTTTTCGACCCAGGGGTTTGGATACGAGCAGTACTTC. The encoded protein is CASSFSTQGFGYEQYF.

This clonotype was picked up a small number of times. V usage is TRBV7-8 and J usage is TRBJ2-7; 8 nucleotides agree with TRBD1. The CDR3 is 14 residues long. Germline CDR1 reads SGHVS; CDR2 reads FQNEAQ. Trimming cost V 5 bases and J 5 bases; bases outside gene matches: 8. The CDR3 is CASSLRQGQHEQYF. CDR3 coding DNA: TGTGCCAGCAGCCTGAGACAGGGGCAACACGAGCAGTACTTC.

This clonotype was seen a handful of times. The chain employs TRBV27 and TRBJ1-2, with 8 positions matching TRBD1. The V gene end was trimmed by 7 bases and the J gene end by 0 bases; junction bases not matched to a gene: 4. This CDR3 comprises 14 residues. Germline assignment: CDR1 MNHEY and CDR2 SMNVEV (reference sequence). The CDR3 sequence is CASKLTGANYGYTF. In DNA, the CDR3 is TGTGCCAGCAAATTGACAGGGGCTAACTATGGCTACACCTTC.

V usage is TRBV6-1 and J usage is TRBJ1-2, with D perhaps TRBD1 (6 bases). CDR1 is MNHNS and CDR2 is SASEGT in the germline V gene. This CDR3 has 13 residues. Trimming cost V 9 bases and J 5 bases, with 16 bases left between them. CDR3 coding DNA: TGTGCCAGTGGGACATACTCCTATTATGGCTACACCTTC. Its translation: CASGTYSYYGYTF.